This TCR beta chain was sequenced in a study of technical replicates of blood from a handful of donors. Clones were read by immunoSEQ multiplex PCR, and TCRdb kept only the in-frame ones, dropping some. The sample includes some 70,000 clones, less than 98% of them seen just once. The sequence derives from a human donor in good health. The sample taken for sequencing was T cells isolated from PBMCs.

The CDR3 spells CASSDWGLGYGYTF. CDR3 nucleotides: TGTGCCAGCAGTGACTGGGGGCTGGGGTATGGCTACACCTTC. The chain has TRBV6-1 and TRBJ1-2, with a tentative D call TRBD1 (6 bases). The V end lost 3 bases, the J end lost 5 bases, and 13 bases lay between the germline ends. Per germline, CDR1 MNHNS and CDR2 SASEGT. The CDR3 is 14 residues long.